The TCR beta chain under discussion was sequenced for a study of early stage breast cancer tumors (dated by TCRdb to 2017 to 2019). For context, the study as a whole: Of the approximately 15 invasive breast tumors, about a dozen were found to be estrogen receptor-positive, progesterone receptor-positive and HER2-negative. Of the roughly 12 ER+/PR+/HER2- tumors, eight were classified as invasive ductal carcinomas and four as invasive lobular carcinomas. The average read coverage per sample was roughly 9.6-fold. A total of around 3 million templates, representing some 1,000,000 unique clonotypes, were detected across all samples.

The CDR3 numbers 16 residues from cysteine through phenylalanine. Only the CDR3 DNA is retained, 48 bases long and in frame from the first base. Via the germline V gene (reference sequence), CDR1 is GTSNPN and CDR2 SVGIG. V is pared back by 1 base and J by 3 bases, with 18 bases lying between the germline termini. The study profiled bulk TCR beta-chain repertoires in matched peripheral blood, tumor and adjacent normal breast tissue taken from some 17 patients with early-stage breast cancer. Before surgery, about 4.5-11 mL of whole blood was collected into EDTA tubes and then processed within 2 hours. Peripheral blood mononuclear cells were isolated by Ficoll-Paque centrifugation in SepMate-50 tubes. For storage in liquid nitrogen, PBMCs were cryopreserved as aliquots of roughly 1.8 to 4 million cells in about 90% FBS with 10% DMSO. Genomic DNA was extracted with the Qiagen AllPrep DNA/RNA Mini kit.

Each sample was amplified in two independent genomic DNA replicates, using around 0.55 ug for blood and approximately 1.6 ug for tumor or normal breast. Following the manufacturer's instructions, the ImmunoSeq Intro kit was used to carry out TCRB sequencing on genomic DNA. For absolute quantification, the roughly 34-cycle multiplex PCR included proprietary primers along with spike-in control sequences. Single-end 150-bp reads were used to sequence an 87-bp fragment covering the CDR3 and the flanking V and J genes. Each lane of an Illumina MiSeq running version 3.0 chemistry carried seven multiplexed samples, with two replicates apiece. The paper's processing steps were these. The vendor's proprietary pipeline processed the raw data and merged both replicates into a single result for each sample. A clonotype was defined as productive rearrangements that share the same V-gene family, CDR3 amino acid sequence and J-gene segment. To compute clonality, the normalized Shannon entropy (Pielou evenness) of TCRB abundances was subtracted from 1. To estimate T cell density, the total number of templates was divided by the input cell count, which was inferred from how much DNA went in. Recon with default parameters was used to estimate total repertoire diversity and clonality. A clonotype counted as tumor-enriched if its abundance in tumor exceeded 0.1% and was at least 32-fold higher than its abundance in normal breast. TCRdb's version of the immuneACCESS table is confined to in-frame rearrangements and falls short of the full clone set. An unresolved V gene accounts for under half of the shortfall where checked; the remainder is of unknown origin. V and J calls and clone size follow that table, whereas D and trimming were derived from the DNA. The sample yields almost 55,000 clones; approximately 90% were counted once. The ten largest clones capture roughly 5% of the sample.

Worth noting for this clone: The antigen this receptor binds is unknown. No base quality values were provided; no much bigger clone lies one nucleotide off.

Paper-wide results and their limitations: Analysis by tumor subtype was prevented by the small cohort size. Chain pairing and functional markers such as CD4, CD8 and FOXP3 were missed by bulk genomic DNA sequencing of unsorted cells. Compared with adjacent normal breast tissue, tumors had higher clonality and around 2.5-fold greater T cell density. Repertoires from blood and normal breast were more alike than repertoires from blood and tumor, and in about 85% of the 16 patients, comparing each tissue with blood separated tumor from normal. Enriched TCRB sequences shared across patients were found to be mostly commonly generated sequences that were unlikely to play an important role in the tumor microenvironment.

The chain was built from TRBV30 and TRBJ1-2, and perhaps TRBD1 as D gene, on 5 matching bases. The sequencing sample was made of blood. The TCR comes from a person between 65 and 80 years old with breast cancer. The DNA reads as follows: TGTGCCTGGAGTGACCCCCAGGGTTTTGGGCACTATGGCTACACCTTC. Its protein is CAWSDPQGFGHYGYTF.